Included here is one TCR beta chain sequence, with context. The antigen is undetermined. Germline trimming cut 3 bases from V and 3 bases from J; bases unmatched to any gene: 4. CDR3 length: 14 amino acids. In germline, CDR1 is MGHRA, CDR2 YSYEKL. These data are taken from a study of Ad26.COV2.S vaccination and SARS-CoV-2 variants. About the study: The vaccine Ad26.COV2.S was put into the muscle once, or twice with 56 days between.

Broader study findings: Whether participants received vaccine or placebo, their non-spike TCR breadth was similar. Breadth, reportedly substantial, characterized the spike-specific CD8+ and CD4+ T cell responses after vaccination.

Here immunoSEQ multiplex PCR was the method, and the copy in TCRdb shows in-frame clones only, minus some. The top ten hold around 5.8% of the sample, which has 380,000 or so clones, 88% seen once. Treatment specified: some 19 received Ad26.COV2.S at low or high dose, single or two shots; about 5 received placebo; per-sample allocation not given. Repertoires come from day 63 after the first vaccine or placebo injection. Aged 18-55 years, donor was enrolled in Boston in 2020. The sequences come from peripheral blood, collected in a trial of Ad26.COV2.S vaccine versus placebo. The chain is built from TRBV4-1 and TRBJ2-7, with 8 positions matching TRBD1. The receptor's source is a person between 18 and 65 years old who received the Ad26.COV2.S COVID-19 vaccine or a placebo. This CDR3 is CASSHDRGDYEQYF. CDR3 nucleotides: TGCGCCAGCAGCCACGACAGGGGTGACTACGAGCAGTACTTC.